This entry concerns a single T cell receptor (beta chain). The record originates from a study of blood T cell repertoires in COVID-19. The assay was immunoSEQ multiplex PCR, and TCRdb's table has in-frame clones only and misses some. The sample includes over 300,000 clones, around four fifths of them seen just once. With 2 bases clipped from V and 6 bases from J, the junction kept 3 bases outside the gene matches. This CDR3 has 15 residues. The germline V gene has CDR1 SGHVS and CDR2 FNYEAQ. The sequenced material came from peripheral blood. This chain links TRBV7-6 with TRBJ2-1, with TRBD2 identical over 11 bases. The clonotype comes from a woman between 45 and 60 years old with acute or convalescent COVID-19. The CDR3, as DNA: TGTGCCAGCAGCTTATTTAGCGGGAGGGGCAATGAGCAGTTCTTC. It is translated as CASSLFSGRGNEQFF.